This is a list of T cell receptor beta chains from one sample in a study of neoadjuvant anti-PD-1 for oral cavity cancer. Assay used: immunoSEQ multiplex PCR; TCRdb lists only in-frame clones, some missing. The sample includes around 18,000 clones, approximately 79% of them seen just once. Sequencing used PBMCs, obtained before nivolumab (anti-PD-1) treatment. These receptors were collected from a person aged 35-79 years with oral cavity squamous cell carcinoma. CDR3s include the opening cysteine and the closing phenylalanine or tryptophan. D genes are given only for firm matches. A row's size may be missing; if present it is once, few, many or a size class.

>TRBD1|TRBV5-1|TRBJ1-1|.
CASSSGQENTEAFF
TGCGCCAGCAGTTCGGGACAGGAGAACACTGAAGCTTTCTTT
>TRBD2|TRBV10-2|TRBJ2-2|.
CASSAAGTSGTGELFF
TGCGCCAGCAGTGCCGCCGGGACTAGCGGGACCGGGGAGCTGTTTTTT
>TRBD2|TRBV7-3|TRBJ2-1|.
CASSYSGGSYNEQFF
TGTGCCAGCAGCTATAGCGGGGGATCCTACAATGAGCAGTTCTTC
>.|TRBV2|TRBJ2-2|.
CASKTDANTGELFF
TGTGCCAGCAAGACAGACGCGAACACCGGGGAGCTGTTTTTT
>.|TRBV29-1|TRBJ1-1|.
CSVGDGGLNTEAFF
TGCAGCGTTGGTGACGGGGGGTTGAACACTGAAGCTTTCTTT
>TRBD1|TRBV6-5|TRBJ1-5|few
CASSRQGGSNQPQHF
TGTGCCAGCAGCCGACAGGGTGGAAGCAATCAGCCCCAGCATTTT
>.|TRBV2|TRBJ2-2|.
CASNTRTPVGELFF
TGTGCCAGCAACACTCGAACCCCGGTGGGGGAGCTGTTTTTT
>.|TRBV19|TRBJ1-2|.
CASSRNYGYTF
TGTGCCAGCTCTAGGAACTATGGCTACACCTTC
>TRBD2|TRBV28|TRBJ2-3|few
CASSLTRLAGDTQYF
TGTGCCAGCAGTTTAACCCGACTAGCCGGAGATACGCAGTATTTT
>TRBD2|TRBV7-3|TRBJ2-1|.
CASSPGTSGHNEQFF
TGTGCCAGCAGCCCCGGGACTAGCGGGCACAATGAGCAGTTCTTC
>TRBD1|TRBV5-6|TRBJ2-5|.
CASSFGTQGPQETQYF
TGTGCCAGCAGCTTTGGAACACAGGGGCCACAAGAGACCCAGTACTTC
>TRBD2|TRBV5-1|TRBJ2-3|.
CASTPAGGVGTDTQYF
TGCGCCAGCACTCCAGCGGGAGGGGTAGGCACAGATACGCAGTATTTT
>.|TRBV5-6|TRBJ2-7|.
CASSLSEYREVSEQYF
TGTGCCAGCAGCTTGTCCGAGTACAGGGAGGTAAGCGAGCAGTACTTC
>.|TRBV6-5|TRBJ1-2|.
CASSRTEPNYGYTF
TGTGCCAGCAGCAGGACGGAACCTAACTATGGCTACACCTTC
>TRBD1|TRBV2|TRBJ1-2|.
CASSLGEGAQGYTF
TGTGCCAGCAGTTTGGGAGAGGGGGCGCAAGGCTACACCTTC
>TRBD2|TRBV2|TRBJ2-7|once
CASSEQREYEQYF
TGTGCCAGCAGTGAGCAGCGGGAGTACGAGCAGTACTTC
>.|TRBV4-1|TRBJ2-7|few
CASSQGADSQGYEQYF
TGCGCCAGCAGCCAAGGGGCGGATAGTCAAGGCTACGAGCAGTACTTC
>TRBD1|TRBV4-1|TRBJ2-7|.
CASSQVSGTGGYEQYF
TGCGCCAGCAGCCAAGTTTCCGGGACAGGGGGGTACGAGCAGTACTTC
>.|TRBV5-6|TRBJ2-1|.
CASSPHMSGSGFGEQFF
TGTGCCAGCAGCCCGCACATGAGTGGGAGCGGGTTTGGTGAGCAGTTCTTC
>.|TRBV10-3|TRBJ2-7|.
CAISGAEGTYEQYF
TGTGCCATCAGTGGCGCTGAGGGGACCTACGAGCAGTACTTC
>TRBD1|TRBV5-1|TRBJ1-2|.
CASSLGTGDGYTF
TGCGCCAGCAGCTTGGGGACAGGGGATGGCTACACCTTC
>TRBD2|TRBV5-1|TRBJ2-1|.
CASSATSGRYNEQFF
TGCGCCAGCAGCGCGACTAGCGGGAGGTACAATGAGCAGTTCTTC
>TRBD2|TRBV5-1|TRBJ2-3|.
CASSRTLAGVTDTQYF
TGCGCCAGCAGCCGAACGCTAGCGGGAGTCACAGATACGCAGTATTTT
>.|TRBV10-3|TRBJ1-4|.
CAISERGAGEKLFF
TGTGCCATCAGTGAACGGGGGGCAGGAGAAAAACTGTTTTTT
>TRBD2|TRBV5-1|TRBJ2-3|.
CASSLIVSGGLDTQYF
TGCGCCAGCAGCTTGATTGTCTCGGGAGGACTTGATACGCAGTATTTT
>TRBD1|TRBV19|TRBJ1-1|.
CASIRGTATNTEAFF
TGTGCCAGTATCCGGGGGACAGCCACGAACACTGAAGCTTTCTTT
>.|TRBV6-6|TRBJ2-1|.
CASSYGGERYEQFF
TGTGCCAGCAGTTACGGAGGAGAGCGGTATGAGCAGTTCTTC
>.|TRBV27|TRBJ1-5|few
CASRGRDQPQHF
TGTGCCAGCAGGGGGAGGGATCAGCCCCAGCATTTT
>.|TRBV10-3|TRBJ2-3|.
CAISDLSAEREGTDTQYF
TGTGCCATCAGTGATCTCTCAGCGGAGAGAGAAGGCACAGATACGCAGTATTTT
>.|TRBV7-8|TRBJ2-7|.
CASSTSQGPFSYEQYF
TGTGCCAGCAGCACCTCACAGGGCCCGTTCTCCTACGAGCAGTACTTC
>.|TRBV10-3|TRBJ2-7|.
CAITSPRLEGYEQYF
TGTGCCATCACCTCGCCCCGACTAGAGGGTTACGAGCAGTACTTC
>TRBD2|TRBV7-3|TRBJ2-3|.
CASSSGTSGSIAGTDTQYF
TGTGCCAGCAGCTCAGGCACTAGCGGGAGCATCGCGGGGACAGATACGCAGTATTTT
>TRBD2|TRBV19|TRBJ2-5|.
CASSMMGLAGETQYF
TGTGCCAGTAGTATGATGGGACTAGCGGGAGAGACCCAGTACTTC
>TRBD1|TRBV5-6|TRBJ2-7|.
CASSPGQREQYF
TGTGCCAGCAGCCCGGGACAGAGAGAGCAGTACTTC
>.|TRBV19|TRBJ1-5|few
CASSITLVSNQPQHF
TGTGCCAGTAGTATCACACTCGTAAGCAATCAGCCCCAGCATTTT
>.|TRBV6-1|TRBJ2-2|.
CASSEEGPDTGELFF
TGTGCCAGCAGTGAAGAAGGACCGGACACCGGGGAGCTGTTTTTT
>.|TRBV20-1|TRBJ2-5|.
CSARTMETQYF
TGCAGTGCTCGGACTATGGAGACCCAGTACTTC
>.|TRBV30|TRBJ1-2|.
CAWSMISSDGYTF
TGTGCCTGGAGTATGATATCTAGTGATGGCTACACCTTC
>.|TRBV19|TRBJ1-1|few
CASRNQGNTEAFF
TGTGCCAGTAGAAACCAGGGGAACACTGAAGCTTTCTTT
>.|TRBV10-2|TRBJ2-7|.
CASSEQRPYEQYF
TGCGCCAGCAGTGAGCAGCGGCCCTACGAGCAGTACTTC
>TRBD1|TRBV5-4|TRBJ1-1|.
CASSLGGTGGTEAFF
TGTGCCAGCAGCTTGGGAGGGACAGGGGGCACTGAAGCTTTCTTT
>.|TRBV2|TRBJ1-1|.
CASSEVGGNEAFF
TGTGCCAGCAGTGAGGTTGGGGGAAATGAAGCTTTCTTT
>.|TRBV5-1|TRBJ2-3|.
CASSPGTTDTQYF
TGCGCCAGCAGCCCCGGGACGACAGATACGCAGTATTTT
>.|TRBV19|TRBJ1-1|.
CASSIGRGGDTEAFF
TGTGCCAGTAGTATAGGGCGGGGGGGAGACACTGAAGCTTTCTTT
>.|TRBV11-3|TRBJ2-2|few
CASSSAGSGTGELFF
TGTGCCAGCAGCTCCGCGGGGAGTGGCACCGGGGAGCTGTTTTTT
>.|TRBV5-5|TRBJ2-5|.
CASSSPDGRVRETQYF
TGTGCCAGCAGCTCGCCAGACGGTCGGGTTAGAGAGACCCAGTACTTC
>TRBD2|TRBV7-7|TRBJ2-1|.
CASSLEVAGVAYNEQFF
TGTGCTAGCAGCTTAGAGGTAGCGGGAGTTGCCTACAATGAGCAGTTCTTC
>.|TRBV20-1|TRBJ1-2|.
CSAGDSYGYTF
TGCAGTGCTGGAGACTCCTATGGCTACACCTTC
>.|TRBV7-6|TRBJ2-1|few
CASSLQSGLSYNEQFF
TGTGCCAGCAGCTTGCAAAGCGGCCTCTCCTACAATGAGCAGTTCTTC
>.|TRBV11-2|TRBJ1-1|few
CASSPTAGGTEAFF
TGTGCCAGCAGCCCAACGGCGGGAGGCACTGAAGCTTTCTTT
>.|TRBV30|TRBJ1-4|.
CAWSVSRTAEKLFF
TGTGCCTGGAGTGTTTCCAGGACCGCTGAAAAACTGTTTTTT